The 30 T cell receptor beta chains given below trace back to one sample, sequenced in a study of T cell changes during pregnancy in multiple sclerosis. Sequencing used immunoSEQ multiplex PCR; TCRdb keeps in-frame clones, though not all of them. The table includes tens of thousands of clones, about 90% detected once. The sequences come from CD4+ T cells from peripheral blood mononuclear cells, collected in the second trimester of pregnancy. The source is a female donor with multiple sclerosis, enrolled in a pregnancy study.

This rearrangement joins TRBV6-6 to TRBJ1-5; D might be TRBD1 (5 bases). V shed 4 bases and J shed 0 bases, with 10 bases lying between them. From germline, CDR1 is MNHNY and CDR2 SVGAGI (reference sequence). This CDR3 is built from 15 residues. CDR3 loop: CASSSPTVSNQPQHF. The CDR3 bases are TGTGCCAGCAGTTCTCCGACAGTTAGCAATCAGCCCCAGCATTTT.

This chain joins TRBV6-1 and TRBJ1-5; 7 bases map to TRBD1. The germline CDR1 and CDR2 sequences are MNHNS and SASEGT. Unmatched junction bases numbered 5, after V lost 2 bases and J lost 4 bases. The CDR3 loop spans 15 amino acids. The CDR3 sequence: CASSESQGGNQPQHF. The CDR3 region has the DNA TGTGCCAGCAGTGAAAGTCAGGGGGGAAATCAGCCCCAGCATTTT.

The chain employs TRBV5-6 and TRBJ2-1; D may be TRBD2 (6 bases). The CDR3 is 15 amino acids. The germline gives CDR1 SGHDT, CDR2 YYEEEE. Deletions cut 4 bases from V and 7 bases from J, with 18 bases between. CDR3 nucleotide sequence: TGTGCCAGCAGCATGACTAGTCGAGAATGGAATGAGCAGTTCTTC. Protein sequence: CASSMTSREWNEQFF.

This chain links TRBV14 with TRBJ2-5; a possible D gene is TRBD2 (6 bases). Trimming took 2 bases from V and 5 from J, leaving 15 bases between them. Germline CDR1 is SGHDN and CDR2 is FVKESK. The CDR3 length is 15 residues. CDR3 nucleotide sequence: TGTGCCAGCAGCCAACTGACTAGAGCCGAGGAGACCCAGTACTTC. It yields the protein CASSQLTRAEETQYF.

CDR3 region: CATSSRLAGEQFF. The CDR3 DNA reads as TGTGCCACCAGCAGTAGACTAGCGGGCGAGCAGTTCTTC. The V call is TRBV15, the J call TRBJ2-1, with 10 bases matching TRBD2. The CDR3 is 13 amino acids. CDR1 is LNHNV, CDR2 YYDKDF, per germline (reference sequence). V gave up 3 bases and J gave up 10 bases; unmatched junction bases: 3.

The gene calls are TRBV6-5 and TRBJ2-1; a possible D gene is TRBD2 (6 bases). The V gene's germline CDR1 is MNHEY and CDR2 SVGAGI. V dropped 6 bases and J dropped 2 bases, with 14 bases sitting between them. The CDR3 runs 15 residues. The DNA of the CDR3 is TGTGCCAGCAGCCCCCCGGGGGTGGCCTACAATGAGCAGTTCTTC. It specifies CASSPPGVAYNEQFF.

The chain recombines TRBV11-2 with TRBJ2-5; no clear D. Per the germline V gene, CDR1 is SGHAT and CDR2 is FQNNGV. There are 13 residues in the CDR3. The germline V and J ends were trimmed by 3 bases and 3 bases, with 8 bases remaining between them. CDR3 residues: CASSLLIKETQYF. The CDR3 nucleotides are TGTGCCAGCAGCTTGCTAATCAAAGAGACCCAGTACTTC. The complete variable domain, with remaining parts taken from reference TRBV11-2 and TRBJ2-5, reads EAGVAQSPRYKIIEKRQSVAFWCNPISGHATLYWYQQILGQGPKLLIQFQNNGVVDDSQLPKDRFSAERLKGVDSTLKIQPAKLEDSAVYLCASSLLIKETQYFGPGTRLLVL.

The V gene is TRBV4-2, the J gene TRBJ2-3, with a possible D match to TRBD1 (5 bases). The germline V gene encodes CDR1 LGHNA and CDR2 YNFKEQ. V was pared by 3 bases and J by 0 bases, with 10 bases between. CDR3 length equals 15 residues. The CDR3 DNA follows: TGTGCCAGCAGCCAGACGACAGTTAGCACAGATACGCAGTATTTT. Translation gives CASSQTTVSTDTQYF.

This sequence joins TRBV28 and TRBJ1-4; D uncertain. The CDR3 is 13 residues long. The V end lost 5 bases, the J end lost 0 bases, and 4 bases lay between the germline ends. The germline CDR1 and CDR2 sequences are MDHEN and SYDVKM. The CDR3 spells CASSPATNEKLFF. In DNA, the CDR3 is TGTGCCAGCAGTCCAGCAACTAATGAAAAACTGTTTTTT.

The chain employs TRBV19 and TRBJ1-1, with a weak D call TRBD1 (5 bases). Germline V CDR1 and CDR2: LNHDA, SQIVND (reference sequence). Between the trimmed V and J ends, which lost 7 bases and 4 bases, there was a span of 10 bases. CDR3 length: 12 residues. CDR3 loop: CASTQGRTEAFF. DNA of the CDR3: TGTGCCAGTACCCAGGGTCGCACTGAAGCTTTCTTT.

The chain recombines TRBV19 with TRBJ1-1; D is possibly TRBD1 (5 bases). Per germline, CDR1 LNHDA and CDR2 SQIVND (reference sequence). Trimming left V 4 bases short and J 1 base short, with 7 bases between. This CDR3 region has 13 residues. The CDR3 loop is CASSTGQNTEAFF. CDR3 bases: TGTGCCAGTAGTACTGGACAGAACACTGAAGCTTTCTTT.

This clone was seen once. This chain uses TRBV19 with TRBJ2-2; 9 bases are a match to TRBD1. Germline CDR1 LNHDA, CDR2 SQIVND (reference sequence). This CDR3 has 14 residues. The J segment lost 5 bases and the V segment lost 5 bases, leaving 3 bases of the junction unmatched. The CDR3 spells CASSSGQGTGELFF. The CDR3 DNA is TGTGCCAGTAGTTCGGGACAGGGTACCGGGGAGCTGTTTTTT.

The V and J genes are TRBV28 and TRBJ1-5, with a tentative D call TRBD1 (5 bases). The germline CDR1 and CDR2 sequences are MDHEN and SYDVKM. CDR3 length: 14 residues. V was cut by 2 bases and J by 6 bases, with 11 bases left in between. DNA of the CDR3: TGTGCCAGCAGTTTACGTCAAGGGGCTCAGCCCCAGCATTTT. Protein sequence: CASSLRQGAQPQHF.

V gene TRBV7-9 combines with J gene TRBJ2-7; tentative D call: TRBD2 (5 bases). From germline, CDR1 is SEHNR and CDR2 FQNEAQ (reference sequence). The V gene lost 1 base and the J gene lost 2 bases, with 9 bases spanning the gap. The CDR3 has 14 amino acids. Here the CDR3 DNA reads TGTGCCAGCAGCTTAGGGCGGGCCACCTACGAGCAGTACTTC. Translated, it gives CASSLGRATYEQYF.

The chain links TRBV4-1 to TRBJ2-2; 8 bases are a match to TRBD1. Germline CDR1 reads MGHRA; CDR2 reads YSYEKL. The CDR3 loop spans 16 amino acids. Unmatched junction bases numbered 9, after V lost 3 bases and J lost 6 bases. The CDR3 region has the DNA TGCGCCAGCAGCCACCCGGACAGGGACGCGGCCGGGGAGCTGTTTTTT. Its translation is CASSHPDRDAAGELFF.

This chain uses TRBV9 with TRBJ1-2, with 7 nucleotides matching TRBD1. Germline CDR1 and CDR2: SGDLS and YYNGEE. V lost 1 base, J lost 7 bases, and 4 bases stayed unmatched. CDR3 length: 13 amino acids. CDR3 residues: CASSVTTGAGYTF. CDR3 nucleotides: TGTGCCAGCAGCGTAACTACAGGGGCTGGCTACACCTTC.

This sequence joins TRBV29-1 and TRBJ2-7; D might be TRBD1 (9 bases). The CDR3 totals 12 residues. Trimming left V 7 bases short and J 10 bases short, with 20 bases between. CDR1 and CDR2 (germline): SQVTM, ANQGSEA. The CDR3 here is CSAGGGQGRQYF. The DNA for the CDR3 is TGCAGCGCCGGGGGGGGACAGGGCAGACAGTACTTC.

The chain employs TRBV6-6 and TRBJ1-4, with 11 bases matching TRBD1. The CDR3 is made up of 16 amino acids. Germline CDR1 is MNHNY and CDR2 is SVGAGI (reference sequence). After removal of 4 bases from V and 5 bases from J, the junction contained 6 bases not matched to a gene. CDR3 sequence: CASSSRDRGINEKLFF. CDR3 nucleotides: TGTGCCAGCAGTTCGAGGGACAGGGGGATCAATGAAAAACTGTTTTTT.

The chain recombines TRBV2 with TRBJ1-5; D is unresolved. CDR1 and CDR2 from the germline V gene are SNHLY and FYNNEI. This CDR3 has 14 residues. V was shortened by 6 bases and J by 6 bases, with 15 bases between the two germline ends. DNA for the CDR3: TGTGCCAGCAGGTTAGTCCTCCTAGGTCAGCCCCAGCATTTT. It specifies CASRLVLLGQPQHF.

The chain has TRBV14 and TRBJ1-2; D is possibly TRBD1 (6 bases). V dropped 5 bases and J dropped 6 bases, with 13 bases sitting between them. The CDR3 covers 13 residues. Germline V gives CDR1 SGHDN, CDR2 FVKESK. The CDR3 here is CASSGYRAHGYTF. The CDR3 DNA follows: TGTGCCAGCAGCGGTTACAGGGCCCATGGCTACACCTTC.

The chain couples TRBV28 to TRBJ2-7, with D possibly matching TRBD1 (5 bases). Germline CDR1 and CDR2: MDHEN and SYDVKM. The V and J ends lost 3 bases and 6 bases respectively, with 15 bases between them. The CDR3 has 14 amino acids. The CDR3 spells CASSFGQGLTEQYF. Here the CDR3 DNA reads TGTGCCAGCAGTTTTGGTCAGGGTTTAACCGAGCAGTACTTC.

The chain joins TRBV9 to TRBJ1-1; TRBD1 is a possible D gene (6 bases). V was clipped by 2 bases and J by 10 bases, with 15 bases between them. CDR1 and CDR2 from the germline V gene are SGDLS and YYNGEE. This CDR3 is 13 amino acids long. As DNA, the CDR3 is TGTGCCAGCAGCGTGAGAGAAAAAGGGGGAGCTTTCTTT. Its translation is CASSVREKGGAFF.

The chain is built from TRBV5-8 and TRBJ2-2; TRBD2 is a possible D gene (5 bases). Germline CDR1 SGHTS, CDR2 YDEGEE. The CDR3 length is 17 residues. The germline V and J ends were trimmed by 2 bases and 0 bases, with 14 bases remaining between them. The CDR3 protein is CASSFYFRTSNTGELFF. CDR3 coding DNA: TGTGCCAGCAGCTTCTACTTCAGGACTTCGAACACCGGGGAGCTGTTTTTT.

This chain links TRBV6-1 with TRBJ2-3; 11 positions match TRBD2. V gave up 9 bases and J gave up 2 bases; unmatched junction bases: 7. The CDR3 is 15 residues long. CDR1 and CDR2 (germline): MNHNS, SASEGT. The CDR3 sequence: CASDPGLAVTDTQYF. DNA for the CDR3: TGTGCCAGTGATCCGGGACTAGCGGTCACAGATACGCAGTATTTT.

The chain employs TRBV13 and TRBJ1-3, with D possibly TRBD1 on 6 matching bases. V dropped 5 bases and J dropped 0 bases, with 14 bases sitting between them. The CDR3 runs 16 residues. Germline-derived CDR1 and CDR2 are PRHDT and FYEKMQ (reference sequence). In nucleotides, the CDR3 is TGTGCCAGCAGCCCTAGACAGGTCCACTCTGGAAACACCATATATTTT. This encodes CASSPRQVHSGNTIYF.

V and J are TRBV28 and TRBJ2-3, with D possibly being TRBD1 (5 bases). CDR3 size: 16 residues. Between the trimmed V and J ends, which lost 1 base and 5 bases, there was a span of 16 bases. Per germline, CDR1 MDHEN and CDR2 SYDVKM. In nucleotides, the CDR3 is TGTGCCAGCAGTTTATTTCTTAAGGGGTTGGGAGATACGCAGTATTTT. The encoded protein is CASSLFLKGLGDTQYF.

This rearrangement joins TRBV5-1 to TRBJ2-1, with D perhaps TRBD1 (5 bases). Trimming shortened V by 2 bases and J by 8 bases, and 14 bases separated the two germline ends. Germline V lookup: CDR1 SGHRS, CDR2 YFSETQ. This CDR3 region has 14 residues. CDR3 sequence (DNA): TGCGCCAGCAGCTTTATCAGGGTCGAAGATGAGCAGTTCTTC. The encoded protein is CASSFIRVEDEQFF.

The chain has TRBV13 and TRBJ2-5; 9 positions agree with TRBD1. Trimming at V came to 3 bases and at J to 3 bases, leaving 8 bases not matched to a gene. The CDR3 is 16 amino acids. Per germline, CDR1 PRHDT and CDR2 FYEKMQ (reference sequence). The CDR3 here is CASSFIGDREKETQYF. The CDR3 DNA follows: TGTGCCAGCAGCTTTATAGGGGACAGGGAAAAAGAGACCCAGTACTTC.

V and J are TRBV9 and TRBJ2-1; TRBD2 matches at 7 bases. V trimming: 2 bases; J trimming: 3 bases; junction bases outside the gene matches: 2. In germline, CDR1 is SGDLS, CDR2 YYNGEE. There are 14 residues in the CDR3. CDR3 coding DNA: TGTGCCAGCAGCGTCGGCGGGGGCTACAATGAGCAGTTCTTC. This encodes CASSVGGGYNEQFF.

V usage is TRBV29-1 and J usage is TRBJ2-1; 14 positions match TRBD2. The CDR3 covers 17 residues. The germline gives CDR1 SQVTM, CDR2 ANQGSEA. V lost 1 base and J lost 4; bases outside the gene matches: 6. CDR3 residues: CSVEGRLAGGGYNEQFF. DNA of the CDR3: TGCAGCGTTGAAGGGAGACTAGCGGGAGGGGGGTACAATGAGCAGTTCTTC.